Ten or more counts support the clone carrying this T cell receptor (beta chain). Its antigen is currently unknown. MiXCR was run by TCRdb on the 5' RACE reads, yielding one entry per CDR3 protein. Of a few hundred thousand distinct CDR3 sequences in the sample, 8.7% were seen once. This entry comes from a study of T cells after yellow fever vaccination. Study outcomes and limitations: The CD4 compartment and the CD8 compartment contained a small share of clonotypes in common.

CDR3 length: 14 residues. V lost 2 bases, J lost 0 bases, and 7 bases lay in between. Germline loops: CDR1 MNHEY, CDR2 SVGAGI. The chain joins TRBV6-5 to TRBJ1-1; D remains ambiguous. This sequence originates from a man in his late teens or twenties who received the YFV17D yellow fever vaccine. The sequenced sample was CD4+ T cells sorted from PBMCs, obtained 5 days after the yellow fever booster vaccination. The CDR3 coding sequence is TGTGCCAGCAGTTACGGGGTTTTGAACACTGAAGCTTTCTTT. This gives the protein CASSYGVLNTEAFF.